A single sample gave rise to the 29 T cell receptor beta chains below, sequenced in a study of CD8+ T cells in alopecia areata. Extracted RNA was reverse transcribed into cDNA, the sequencing template. TCRdb keeps only in-frame clones here, not all; method: immunoSEQ multiplex PCR. Among approximately 42,000 clones listed, roughly 65% were seen once. Treatment in this sample: oral pan-JAK inhibitor, 5-10 mg twice daily. This sample comprised CD8+ T cells sorted from blood, obtained at week 4, from a patient treated with tofacitinib. These receptors all stem from a human donor with alopecia areata.

This clone was counted at least ten times. Different DNA sequences within this sample yield the same CDR3. V gene TRBV6-6 combines with J gene TRBJ1-2; D may be TRBD1 (5 bases). The CDR3 is made up of 15 amino acids. V shed 0 bases and J shed 3 bases, with 11 bases lying between them. Germline V CDR1 and CDR2: MNHNY, SVGAGI (reference sequence). CDR3 nucleotide sequence: TGTGCCAGCAGTTACTCACCAGGAGGGGACTATGGCTACACCTTC. Translated, it gives CASSYSPGGDYGYTF.

The chain is built from TRBV6-1 and TRBJ1-1, with D unclear. The CDR3 contains 14 residues. Looked up from germline, CDR1 is MNHNS and CDR2 is SASEGT. V was trimmed by 9 bases and J by 0 bases, leaving 14 bases between them. CDR3 residues: CASKPEPMNTEAFF. The CDR3 DNA is TGTGCCAGTAAGCCGGAGCCAATGAACACTGAAGCTTTCTTT.

This chain uses TRBV6-5 with TRBJ2-7; D not resolved. Germline lookup yields CDR1 MNHEY and CDR2 SVGAGI. This CDR3 comprises 14 residues. Trimming stripped 0 bases from V and 0 bases from J, with 6 bases between. In DNA form, the CDR3 reads TGTGCCAGCAGTTACTCGGCAGACTCCTACGAGCAGTACTTC. Its protein product is CASSYSADSYEQYF.

The chain is built from TRBV29-1 and TRBJ1-2; perhaps TRBD1 as D (6 bases). V was shortened by 3 bases and J by 1 base, with 9 bases between the two germline ends. Germline V gene lookup returns CDR1 SQVTM and CDR2 ANQGSEA. This CDR3 spans 13 amino acids. CDR3 in DNA: TGCAGCGTTGAGGGGGGCAATAACTATGGCTACACCTTC. Its translation: CSVEGGNNYGYTF. The full variable domain, rest sourced from reference TRBV29-1 and TRBJ1-2, is SAVISQKPSRDICQRGTSLTIQCQVDSQVTMMFWYRQQPGQSLTLIATANQGSEATYESGFVIDKFPISRPNLTFSTLTVSNMSPEDSSIYLCSVEGGNNYGYTFGSGTRLTVV.

This chain uses TRBV30 with TRBJ1-3; possible D gene TRBD1, 5 bases. V shed 5 bases and J shed 2 bases, with 10 bases lying between them. CDR3 length: 13 residues. Germline V gene sequence: CDR1 GTSNPN, CDR2 SVGIG (reference sequence). DNA for the CDR3: TGTGCCTGGGTACAGGTTACTGGAAACACCATATATTTT. Translating gives CAWVQVTGNTIYF. Variable domain in full (rest from reference TRBV30 and TRBJ1-3): SQTIHQWPATLVQPVGSPLSLECTVEGTSNPNLYWYRQAAGRGLQLLFYSVGIGQISSEVPQNLSASRPQDRQFILSSKKLLLSDSGFYLCAWVQVTGNTIYFGEGSWLTVV.

V is TRBV9 and J is TRBJ2-5; TRBD2 agrees at 9 bases. Germline values: CDR1 SGDLS, CDR2 YYNGEE. CDR3 size: 15 residues. V lost 2 bases to trimming and J lost 1 base; unmatched junction nucleotides: 3. Here the CDR3 reads CASSVSGGSQETQYF. In DNA, the CDR3 is TGTGCCAGCAGCGTCAGCGGGGGGAGCCAAGAGACCCAGTACTTC. Variable domain in full (rest from reference TRBV9 and TRBJ2-5): DSGVTQTPKHLITATGQRVTLRCSPRSGDLSVYWYQQSLDQGLQFLIQYYNGEERAKGNILERFSAQQFPDLHSELNLSSLELGDSALYFCASSVSGGSQETQYFGPGTRLLVL.

This clone was detected a few times. This chain joins TRBV29-1 and TRBJ2-1; tentatively, D is TRBD1 (5 bases). This CDR3 region has 13 residues. With 4 bases removed from V and 5 bases from J, the gap between germline ends came to 12 bases. Germline values: CDR1 SQVTM, CDR2 ANQGSEA. This chain's CDR3 is CSVVLRQNNEQFF. Here the CDR3 DNA reads TGCAGCGTTGTCCTACGACAGAACAATGAGCAGTTCTTC.

The chain is built from TRBV9 and TRBJ1-6; no reliable D call. The CDR3 extends over 16 amino acids. Germline assignment: CDR1 SGDLS and CDR2 YYNGEE. V was shortened by 1 base and J by 8 bases, with 16 bases between the two germline ends. In nucleotides, the CDR3 is TGTGCCAGCAGCGTAACGGAGTCAGTCCCATATTCACCCCTCCACTTT. This translates into CASSVTESVPYSPLHF.

Here the CDR3 DNA reads TGCAGCGTTGGGGACGGATACAATGAGCAGTTCTTC. Its translation: CSVGDGYNEQFF. V gene TRBV29-1 combines with J gene TRBJ2-1; D possibly uses TRBD1 or TRBD2 (5 bases each). The ends were cut back, 4 bases at V and 4 bases at J, with 8 bases in the middle. The CDR3 is 12 amino acids. CDR1 is SQVTM and CDR2 is ANQGSEA in the germline V gene.

V and J are TRBV29-1 and TRBJ2-1, with 9 bases fitting TRBD1. The CDR3 length is 12 residues. The trim removed 5 bases at V and 15 bases at J, leaving 11 bases unmatched. The V gene's germline CDR1 is SQVTM and CDR2 ANQGSEA. DNA of the CDR3: TGCAGCGTTAGAAGTCGGGACAGGGCGTTGTTCTTC. Translating it yields CSVRSRDRALFF.

This clone has just one count. The rearrangement uses TRBV29-1 and TRBJ2-7; no clear D gene. CDR3 size: 14 residues. Trimming removed 7 bases from V and 2 bases from J, with 18 bases in between. In germline, CDR1 is SQVTM, CDR2 ANQGSEA. The CDR3 sequence is CSALDPEKTYEQYF. CDR3 in DNA: TGCAGCGCCCTGGACCCAGAAAAAACCTACGAGCAGTACTTC.

This sequence joins TRBV19 and TRBJ1-1, with a possible D match to TRBD1 (5 bases). The germline V and J ends were trimmed by 6 bases and 6 bases, with 8 bases remaining between them. CDR1 and CDR2 (germline): LNHDA, SQIVND (reference sequence). The CDR3 loop spans 11 amino acids. CDR3 sequence reads: CASRVGPEAFF. For the CDR3, the DNA is TGTGCCAGTAGAGTGGGGCCTGAAGCTTTCTTT.

This clone occurred a few times. The J gene is TRBJ2-3, the V gene TRBV4-3; D remains unclear. The germline CDR1 and CDR2 sequences are LGHNA and YSLEER. CDR3 length: 13 residues. The V end lost 5 bases, the J end lost 6 bases, and 12 bases lay between the germline ends. As DNA, the CDR3 is TGCGCCAGCAGCGAGAGACACCCCGATACGCAGTATTTT. Its translation is CASSERHPDTQYF.

This chain links TRBV28 with TRBJ2-2; 8 bases are a match to TRBD1. Per germline, CDR1 MDHEN and CDR2 SYDVKM. Unmatched junction bases numbered 3, after V lost 5 bases and J lost 4 bases. This CDR3 contains 14 residues. This CDR3 reads CASSLTGGTGELFF. CDR3 DNA sequence: TGTGCCAGCAGTCTAACAGGGGGCACCGGGGAGCTGTTTTTT.

Notes on this clone: Other DNA sequences from this sample encode an identical CDR3 as well. The chain has TRBV29-1 and TRBJ2-7; D gene uncertain. Germline V gene lookup returns CDR1 SQVTM and CDR2 ANQGSEA. The CDR3 sequence is 12 residues long. Trimming cost V 1 base and J 0 bases, with 4 bases left between them. As DNA, the CDR3 is TGCAGCGTTGAAGCAGACTCCTACGAGCAGTACTTC. It codes for CSVEADSYEQYF.

The table lists this clone with a count of one. The rearrangement links TRBV30 to TRBJ1-1; D unresolved. The CDR3 consists of 13 residues. V lost 3 bases and J 6 bases, leaving 14 bases between the germline ends. The V gene's germline CDR1 is GTSNPN and CDR2 SVGIG (reference sequence). The DNA for the CDR3 is TGTGCCTGGAGAGTTACATCAGGCGCTGAAGCTTTCTTT. It specifies CAWRVTSGAEAFF.

The V call is TRBV7-2, the J call TRBJ2-1; D may correspond to TRBD1 or TRBD2 (5 bases each). This CDR3 contains 14 residues. Germline V gene data show CDR1 as SGHTA and CDR2 as FQGNSA. Trimming pared 8 bases from V and 2 bases from J, leaving 13 bases between. In nucleotides, the CDR3 is TGTGCCAGCTTGCCGGGGCATACCTACAATGAGCAGTTCTTC. Protein product: CASLPGHTYNEQFF.

The CDR3 nucleotides read TGTGCCAGCCTACACGCCGGGGCTGGGGCCAACGTCCTGACTTTC. Translation: CASLHAGAGANVLTF. J is TRBJ2-6 and V is TRBV7-9, with D maybe TRBD2 (5 bases). The CDR3 totals 15 residues. The ends were cut back, 8 bases at V and 2 bases at J, with 13 bases in the middle. The germline gives CDR1 SEHNR, CDR2 FQNEAQ (reference sequence).

There are a few counts of this clone. The V gene is TRBV29-1, the J gene TRBJ1-1, with D possibly being TRBD1 (6 bases). This CDR3 region has 13 residues. Trimming took off 7 bases at V and 0 bases at J, with 12 bases between the two ends. From germline, CDR1 is SQVTM and CDR2 ANQGSEA. The CDR3 nucleotides are TGCAGCGGATTTGGGGGCTTGAACACTGAAGCTTTCTTT. Its protein is CSGFGGLNTEAFF. Together with reference TRBV29-1 and TRBJ1-1, the CDR3 gives the full variable domain: SAVISQKPSRDICQRGTSLTIQCQVDSQVTMMFWYRQQPGQSLTLIATANQGSEATYESGFVIDKFPISRPNLTFSTLTVSNMSPEDSSIYLCSGFGGLNTEAFFGQGTRLTVV.

The rearrangement links TRBV30 to TRBJ2-2; maybe TRBD1 (5 bases). The CDR3 is 14 residues long. V lost 3 bases to trimming and J lost 7 bases, with 15 bases between them. CDR1 is GTSNPN and CDR2 is SVGIG in the germline V gene (reference sequence). CDR3: CAWSLTQGIGELFF. For the CDR3, the DNA is TGTGCCTGGAGCCTCACCCAGGGTATCGGGGAGCTGTTTTTT. Using reference TRBV30 and TRBJ2-2 for the parts outside the CDR3, the full variable domain is SQTIHQWPATLVQPVGSPLSLECTVEGTSNPNLYWYRQAAGRGLQLLFYSVGIGQISSEVPQNLSASRPQDRQFILSSKKLLLSDSGFYLCAWSLTQGIGELFFGEGSRLTVL.

The chain combines TRBV29-1 with TRBJ2-4, with D hard to call. Trimming shortened V by 6 bases and J by 6 bases, and 9 bases separated the two germline ends. CDR1 and CDR2 from the germline V gene are SQVTM and ANQGSEA. The CDR3 extends over 11 amino acids. CDR3 DNA sequence: TGCAGCGTCAAGGGCGGAAACATTCAGTACTTC. Protein sequence: CSVKGGNIQYF. Complete variable domain (other parts from reference TRBV29-1 and TRBJ2-4): SAVISQKPSRDICQRGTSLTIQCQVDSQVTMMFWYRQQPGQSLTLIATANQGSEATYESGFVIDKFPISRPNLTFSTLTVSNMSPEDSSIYLCSVKGGNIQYFGAGTRLSVL.

The chain links TRBV27 to TRBJ2-6; D unresolved. Trimming cost V 1 base and J 0 bases, with 7 bases left between them. The CDR3 consists of 16 residues. CDR1 is MNHEY, CDR2 SMNVEV, per germline (reference sequence). The CDR3 here is CASSLLGSSGANVLTF. In DNA, the CDR3 is TGTGCCAGCAGTTTATTGGGCAGCTCTGGGGCCAACGTCCTGACTTTC.

V usage is TRBV5-6 and J usage is TRBJ2-7; D call uncertain. Germline-derived CDR1 and CDR2 are SGHDT and YYEEEE. This CDR3 region has 12 residues. V gave up 3 bases and J gave up 3 bases, with 7 bases separating them. CDR3 bases: TGTGCCAGCAGCTCGGAAGACTACGAGCAGTACTTC. Translated, it gives CASSSEDYEQYF.

The rearrangement uses TRBV4-3 and TRBJ2-4; D might be TRBD2 (6 bases). This CDR3 region has 15 residues. CDR1 LGHNA and CDR2 YSLEER come from the germline V gene. The germline V and J ends were trimmed by 0 bases and 7 bases, with 13 bases remaining between them. CDR3 in amino acids: CASSQDNRRGNIQYF. The CDR3 DNA is TGCGCCAGCAGCCAAGATAACCGGCGGGGCAACATTCAGTACTTC.

The rearrangement uses TRBV30 and TRBJ2-7; the D gene is possibly TRBD1 (6 bases). CDR3 length: 13 amino acids. The V and J ends lost 5 bases and 5 bases respectively, with 16 bases between them. CDR1 and CDR2 (germline): GTSNPN, SVGIG (reference sequence). This CDR3 is CAWSQGQAHEQYF. CDR3 DNA: TGTGCCTGGTCACAGGGTCAAGCTCACGAGCAGTACTTC.

A single count supports this clone. V is TRBV4-3 and J is TRBJ2-1; TRBD2 might be the D (5 bases). V dropped 0 bases and J dropped 8 bases, with 11 bases sitting between them. Germline V gives CDR1 LGHNA, CDR2 YSLEER. CDR3 length: 14 amino acids. Here the CDR3 reads CASSQDRGRDEQFF. DNA of the CDR3: TGCGCCAGCAGCCAAGATCGGGGTAGGGATGAGCAGTTCTTC.

The chain is built from TRBV4-1 and TRBJ2-1; D may be TRBD1 (5 bases). V lost 1 base and J 5 bases, leaving 12 bases between the germline ends. The CDR3 spans 15 residues. The germline gives CDR1 MGHRA, CDR2 YSYEKL. As DNA, the CDR3 is TGCGCCAGCAGCCAAGGTGCTCTAGGGGACAATGAGCAGTTCTTC. Its protein product is CASSQGALGDNEQFF.

Regarding this clone: No DNA is shown, since the ends of the CDR3 on it are uncertain; the CDR3 is the one TCRdb lists. This rearrangement joins TRBV6-5 to TRBJ2-3; whether TRBD2, the table's D call, matches the DNA was not checked. The CDR3 spans 14 amino acids, including both terminal residues. Per the germline V gene, CDR1 is MNHEY and CDR2 is SVGAGI. The CDR3 loop is CASSSSSSTDTQYF.

This chain uses TRBV28 with TRBJ1-1; D gene uncertain. This CDR3 is 12 amino acids long. Per the germline V gene, CDR1 is MDHEN and CDR2 is SYDVKM. V lost 2 bases and J 4 bases, leaving 5 bases between the germline ends. In nucleotides, the CDR3 is TGTGCCAGCAGTTTAATGAGCACTGAAGCTTTCTTT. It is translated as CASSLMSTEAFF. Complete variable domain (other parts from reference TRBV28 and TRBJ1-1): DVKVTQSSRYLVKRTGEKVFLECVQDMDHENMFWYRQDPGLGLRLIYFSYDVKMKEKGDIPEGYSVSREKKERFSLILESASTNQTSMYLCASSLMSTEAFFGQGTRLTVV.